The count of the clone carrying this T cell receptor (beta chain) is one. Its antigen is currently unknown. This sample is part of a study of T cell responses to AZD1222 COVID-19 vaccine. Findings and limits, study-wide: CD4 TCRs linked to vaccination spanned spike, dominating at 160-218 and 743-854.

The CDR3 covers 16 residues. CDR1 and CDR2 from the germline V gene are LGHDT and YNNKEL (reference sequence). V dropped 4 bases and J dropped 7; count of bases not matched to a gene: 12. The repertoire was sequenced with immunoSEQ multiplex PCR; TCRdb's copy has only in-frame clones and lacks some. The table includes some 140,000 clones, roughly 88% detected once. This clonotype was obtained from an adult who received the AZD1222 COVID-19 vaccine. The source was peripheral blood, collected 28 days after the second AZD1222 dose. The chain uses TRBV3-1 (or the pseudogene TRBV3-2) and TRBJ1-4; 7 bases map to TRBD1. The CDR3 nucleotides read TGTGCCAGCAGCCCCGGGACCGGGACAGTGGGTGAAAAACTGTTTTTT. This translates into CASSPGTGTVGEKLFF.